This is a list of T cell receptor beta chains from one sample in a study of T cell repertoires in cytomegalovirus infection. MiXCR, run by TCRdb on the reads, gives a single entry per CDR3 protein. The sample holds approximately 310,000 distinct CDR3 sequences, 20% to 25% seen once. Antigens of these TCRs are unknown. This specimen consisted of cultured PBMCs, obtained from culture after CMV antigen stimulation. Receptor source: a human donor in good health (CMV status not recorded). Some clones in this sample may be carry-over from other donors' samples. CDR3s include the opening cysteine and the closing phenylalanine or tryptophan. Fields, in order: V gene, clone size, D gene, J gene, CDR3 protein, CDR3 DNA. D genes are given only for firm matches. Size values are once, few and many counts, or a class for expanded clones, and some rows have none.

V: TRBV5-1
size: few
D: .
J: TRBJ2-1
CDR3: CASSKTVPASDEQFF
DNA: TGCGCCAGCAGCAAGACAGTTCCCGCGTCAGATGAGCAGTTCTTC

V: TRBV7-2
size: .
D: .
J: TRBJ2-1
CDR3: CASSPQAEHYNEQFF
DNA: TGTGCCAGCAGCCCCCAAGCGGAGCACTACAATGAGCAGTTCTTC

V: TRBV6-2/TRBV6-3
size: many
D: .
J: TRBJ1-2
CDR3: CASSYSRDNGYTF
DNA: TGTGCCAGCAGTTATTCCAGGGACAATGGCTACACCTTC

V: TRBV7-9
size: .
D: .
J: TRBJ2-2
CDR3: CASSPRGAAMNTGELFF
DNA: TGTGCCAGCAGCCCTAGAGGGGCCGCCATGAACACCGGGGAGCTGTTTTTT

V: TRBV19
size: .
D: .
J: TRBJ1-1
CDR3: CASRLGFTENTEAFF
DNA: TGTGCCAGTAGATTGGGTTTCACGGAGAACACTGAAGCTTTCTTT

V: TRBV27
size: .
D: TRBD1
J: TRBJ1-2
CDR3: CASSFDRGRGYGYTF
DNA: TGTGCCAGCAGTTTTGACAGGGGGCGCGGCTATGGCTACACCTTC

V: TRBV7-3
size: .
D: .
J: TRBJ1-4
CDR3: CASNWEKLFF
DNA: TGTGCCAGCAATTGGGAAAAACTGTTTTTT

V: TRBV27
size: .
D: .
J: TRBJ1-2
CDR3: CASSLAQGWGYTF
DNA: TGTGCCAGCAGTTTAGCTCAGGGGTGGGGCTACACCTTC

V: TRBV20-1
size: .
D: TRBD1
J: TRBJ1-5
CDR3: CSARTGGTLAQHF
DNA: TGCAGTGCTAGGACAGGGGGGACTCTGGCCCAGCATTTT

V: TRBV12-3/TRBV12-4
size: .
D: .
J: TRBJ2-1
CDR3: CASSSQNSQIEQFF
DNA: TGTGCCAGCAGTTCACAGAATAGCCAGATTGAGCAGTTCTTC

V: TRBV7-4
size: many
D: .
J: TRBJ1-2
CDR3: CASSPRRHEHGYTF
DNA: TGTGCCAGCAGCCCCCGTCGCCACGAACATGGCTACACCTTC

V: TRBV6-1
size: .
D: TRBD1
J: TRBJ1-1
CDR3: CASSPRQGQTEAFF
DNA: TGTGCCAGCAGTCCGAGACAGGGGCAAACTGAAGCTTTCTTT

V: TRBV4-1
size: .
D: TRBD2
J: TRBJ2-1
CDR3: CASSFPPAGGSYNEQFF
DNA: TGCGCCAGCAGCTTTCCCCCAGCGGGGGGATCCTACAATGAGCAGTTCTTC

V: TRBV2
size: .
D: TRBD1
J: TRBJ1-5
CDR3: CASSEAVRLGQIFDQPQHF
DNA: TGTGCCAGCAGTGAAGCGGTCAGACTGGGACAGATCTTCGATCAGCCCCAGCATTTT

V: TRBV4-1
size: few
D: .
J: TRBJ2-1
CDR3: CASSQENSLNPYNEQFF
DNA: TGCGCCAGCAGCCAAGAAAACAGTCTAAATCCCTACAATGAGCAGTTCTTC

V: TRBV4-2
size: .
D: TRBD1
J: TRBJ2-2
CDR3: CASSQERGQGGELFF
DNA: TGTGCCAGCAGCCAGGAGAGGGGGCAAGGCGGGGAGCTGTTTTTT

V: TRBV5-1
size: few
D: .
J: TRBJ1-1
CDR3: CASSSSFGTTNTEAFF
DNA: TGCGCCAGCAGCAGTTCTTTCGGGACGACGAACACTGAAGCTTTCTTT

V: TRBV6-2/TRBV6-3
size: .
D: .
J: TRBJ2-1
CDR3: CASSYSLRGHEQFF
DNA: TGTGCCAGCAGTTACTCGCTGCGCGGACATGAGCAGTTCTTC

V: TRBV12-3/TRBV12-4
size: few
D: .
J: TRBJ1-5
CDR3: CASSPEGLQNQPQHF
DNA: TGTGCCAGCAGTCCGGAGGGACTCCAAAATCAGCCCCAGCATTTT

V: TRBV2
size: .
D: .
J: TRBJ2-3
CDR3: CASSEGGRTDTQYF
DNA: TGTGCCAGCAGTGAAGGGGGGCGGACAGATACGCAGTATTTT

V: TRBV27
size: .
D: .
J: TRBJ1-1
CDR3: CASSFLPLWGKGNTEAFF
DNA: TGTGCCAGCAGTTTTCTTCCCCTTTGGGGGAAGGGGAACACTGAAGCTTTCTTT

V: TRBV10-3
size: many
D: .
J: TRBJ2-7
CDR3: CAISDRLEIGYEQYF
DNA: TGTGCCATCAGTGATCGGCTAGAGATTGGGTACGAGCAGTACTTC

V: TRBV9
size: .
D: .
J: TRBJ2-3
CDR3: CASSVRLGTDTQYF
DNA: TGTGCCAGCAGCGTTAGACTAGGGACAGATACGCAGTATTTT

V: TRBV7-2
size: many
D: TRBD2
J: TRBJ2-5
CDR3: CASRLAGETQYF
DNA: TGTGCCAGCCGACTAGCGGGAGAGACCCAGTACTTC

V: TRBV7-2
size: .
D: TRBD1
J: TRBJ2-7
CDR3: CASSKGTGPYEQYF
DNA: TGTGCCAGCAGCAAAGGGACAGGGCCCTACGAGCAGTACTTC

V: TRBV4-1
size: .
D: .
J: TRBJ2-3
CDR3: CASSQVLTSLRRTDTQYF
DNA: TGCGCCAGCAGCCAAGTTTTGACTAGTCTACGCCGCACAGATACGCAGTATTTT

V: TRBV7-2
size: many
D: .
J: TRBJ1-1
CDR3: CASSYQYRGNTEAFF
DNA: TGTGCCAGCAGTTACCAATACAGAGGGAACACTGAAGCTTTCTTT

V: TRBV6-2/TRBV6-3
size: few
D: .
J: TRBJ2-1
CDR3: CASSWGRTPNGGNEQFF
DNA: TGTGCCAGCAGTTGGGGGCGGACTCCAAATGGGGGCAATGAGCAGTTCTTC

V: TRBV6-1
size: many
D: TRBD2
J: TRBJ2-5
CDR3: CASRQLAEETQYF
DNA: TGTGCCAGCAGACAACTAGCGGAAGAGACCCAGTACTTC

V: TRBV7-3
size: .
D: TRBD2
J: TRBJ2-1
CDR3: CASSHGLAGDYNEQFF
DNA: TGTGCCAGCAGCCATGGACTAGCGGGAGATTACAATGAGCAGTTCTTC

V: TRBV20-1
size: .
D: TRBD1
J: TRBJ2-4
CDR3: CSASDRVGGNIQYF
DNA: TGCAGTGCTAGTGACAGGGTCGGCGGAAACATTCAGTACTTC

V: TRBV6-6
size: .
D: .
J: TRBJ1-1
CDR3: CASSSRARDTEAFF
DNA: TGTGCCAGCAGTAGCAGGGCTCGTGACACTGAAGCTTTCTTT

V: TRBV7-7
size: .
D: .
J: TRBJ2-2
CDR3: CASSLEGVTGELFF
DNA: TGTGCCAGCAGCTTAGAGGGAGTCACCGGGGAGCTGTTTTTT

V: TRBV9
size: .
D: .
J: TRBJ1-5
CDR3: CASSVGQGGNQPQHF
DNA: TGTGCCAGCAGCGTAGGGCAGGGTGGGAATCAGCCCCAGCATTTT

V: TRBV7-3
size: many
D: .
J: TRBJ2-3
CDR3: CASSLKPLSRTPRDTQYF
DNA: TGTGCCAGCAGCTTAAAGCCACTATCAAGAACTCCTAGAGATACGCAGTATTTT

V: TRBV19
size: .
D: .
J: TRBJ2-5
CDR3: CASSILGETQYF
DNA: TGTGCCAGTAGTATATTAGGAGAGACCCAGTACTTC

V: TRBV7-9
size: .
D: .
J: TRBJ2-2
CDR3: CASSLAGSGELFF
DNA: TGTGCCAGCAGCTTAGCGGGATCCGGGGAGCTGTTTTTT

V: TRBV4-3
size: few
D: .
J: TRBJ2-3
CDR3: CASSQDGAPSDTQYF
DNA: TGCGCCAGCAGCCAGGATGGGGCCCCTTCAGATACGCAGTATTTT

V: TRBV7-6
size: .
D: .
J: TRBJ2-2
CDR3: CASSRSLQGFTGELFF
DNA: TGTGCCAGCAGCCGTTCACTACAGGGTTTCACCGGGGAGCTGTTTTTT

V: TRBV7-8
size: few
D: .
J: TRBJ2-1
CDR3: CASSSTGQLNEQFF
DNA: TGTGCCAGCAGCTCCACTGGCCAACTCAATGAGCAGTTCTTC

V: TRBV7-9
size: few
D: TRBD2
J: TRBJ2-5
CDR3: CASSLAVGEGYQETQYF
DNA: TGTGCCAGCAGCTTAGCGGTCGGGGAGGGGTACCAAGAGACCCAGTACTTC

V: TRBV12-3/TRBV12-4
size: few
D: .
J: TRBJ2-1
CDR3: CASSSPGATNEQFF
DNA: TGTGCCAGCAGTTCCCCGGGAGCTACCAATGAGCAGTTCTTC

V: TRBV12-3/TRBV12-4
size: .
D: TRBD2
J: TRBJ2-1
CDR3: CASNPGRSYNEQFF
DNA: TGTGCCAGCAACCCCGGGAGGTCCTACAATGAGCAGTTCTTC

V: TRBV4-1
size: few
D: TRBD1
J: TRBJ1-3
CDR3: CASRDRDVSGNTIYF
DNA: TGCGCCAGCCGGGACAGGGACGTCTCTGGAAACACCATATATTTT

V: TRBV7-6
size: .
D: TRBD1
J: TRBJ2-7
CDR3: CASSLGDRNEQYF
DNA: TGTGCCAGCAGCTTAGGGGACAGGAACGAGCAGTACTTC

V: TRBV6-2/TRBV6-3
size: many
D: .
J: TRBJ1-1
CDR3: CASSYDRRAVEAFF
DNA: TGTGCCAGCAGTTACGACCGCCGGGCGGTTGAAGCTTTCTTT

V: TRBV7-9
size: .
D: TRBD1
J: TRBJ2-7
CDR3: CASSLRQGDYEQYF
DNA: TGTGCCAGCAGCCTTAGACAGGGCGACTACGAGCAGTACTTC

V: TRBV6-1
size: .
D: .
J: TRBJ1-5
CDR3: CASSEGVGSRTQHF
DNA: TGTGCCAGCAGTGAAGGGGTGGGTAGTAGGACCCAGCATTTT

V: TRBV5-4
size: few
D: TRBD1
J: TRBJ1-1
CDR3: CASSLGLQGLGTEAFF
DNA: TGTGCCAGCAGCTTGGGTCTACAGGGGTTGGGGACTGAAGCTTTCTTT

V: TRBV11-2
size: .
D: .
J: TRBJ2-2
CDR3: CASSNPGTGELFF
DNA: TGTGCCAGCAGCAACCCTGGGACAGGGGAGCTGTTTTTT

V: TRBV5-5
size: .
D: TRBD2
J: TRBJ2-7
CDR3: CASSLASGDEQYF
DNA: TGTGCCAGCAGCTTGGCCAGCGGGGACGAGCAGTACTTC

V: TRBV20-1
size: .
D: .
J: TRBJ2-1
CDR3: CSARGGGWDEQFF
DNA: TGCAGTGCAAGGGGGGGTGGGTGGGATGAGCAGTTCTTC

V: TRBV4-1
size: few
D: .
J: TRBJ1-1
CDR3: CASSLDRKGNTEAFF
DNA: TGCGCCAGCAGCCTCGATCGGAAGGGGAACACTGAAGCTTTCTTT

V: TRBV7-9
size: many
D: .
J: TRBJ1-2
CDR3: CASSLNTANYGYTF
DNA: TGTGCCAGCAGCTTAAACACGGCAAACTATGGCTACACCTTC

V: TRBV27
size: .
D: .
J: TRBJ1-5
CDR3: CASPLRDTHSNQPQHF
DNA: TGTGCCAGCCCCCTTAGGGACACCCATAGCAATCAGCCCCAGCATTTT